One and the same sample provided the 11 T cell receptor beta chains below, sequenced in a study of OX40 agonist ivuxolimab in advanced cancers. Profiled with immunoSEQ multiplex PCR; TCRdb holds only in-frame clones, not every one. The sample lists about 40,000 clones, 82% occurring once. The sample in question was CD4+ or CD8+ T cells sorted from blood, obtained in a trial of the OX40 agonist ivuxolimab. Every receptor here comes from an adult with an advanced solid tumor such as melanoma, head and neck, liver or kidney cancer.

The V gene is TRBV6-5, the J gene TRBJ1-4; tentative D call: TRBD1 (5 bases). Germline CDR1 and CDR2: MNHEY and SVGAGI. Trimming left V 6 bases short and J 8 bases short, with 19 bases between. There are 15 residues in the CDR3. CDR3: CASSSLGLRSEKLFF. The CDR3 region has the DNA TGTGCCAGCAGCTCCTTGGGACTAAGAAGCGAAAAACTGTTTTTT.

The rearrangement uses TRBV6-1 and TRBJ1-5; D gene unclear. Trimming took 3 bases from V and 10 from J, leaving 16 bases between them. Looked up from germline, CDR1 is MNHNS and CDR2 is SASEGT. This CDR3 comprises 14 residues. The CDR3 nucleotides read TGTGCCAGCAGTGAGGAAAGGTTAGTTCAACCCCAGCATTTT. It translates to CASSEERLVQPQHF.

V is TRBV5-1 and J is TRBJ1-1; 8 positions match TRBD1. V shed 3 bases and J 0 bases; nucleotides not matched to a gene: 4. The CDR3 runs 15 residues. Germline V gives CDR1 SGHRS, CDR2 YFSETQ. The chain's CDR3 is CASSSWTGMNTEAFF. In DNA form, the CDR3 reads TGCGCCAGCAGCTCGTGGACAGGGATGAACACTGAAGCTTTCTTT.

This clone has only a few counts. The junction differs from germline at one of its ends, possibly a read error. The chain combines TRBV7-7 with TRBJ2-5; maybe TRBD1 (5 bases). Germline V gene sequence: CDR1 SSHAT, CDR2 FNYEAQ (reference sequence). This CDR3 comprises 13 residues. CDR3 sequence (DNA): TGTGCTAGCAGCTATGACAGTCCGGGGACCCAGTACTTC. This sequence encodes CASSYDSPGTQYF.

The DNA for the CDR3 is TGCAGCGTTGAAGAATCACGGGGAGTCGAGCAGTACTTC. Its protein is CSVEESRGVEQYF. This rearrangement joins TRBV29-1 to TRBJ2-7, with a weak D call TRBD2 (5 bases). Trimming cost V 0 bases and J 6 bases, with 12 bases left between them. The germline gives CDR1 SQVTM, CDR2 ANQGSEA. The CDR3 runs 13 residues.

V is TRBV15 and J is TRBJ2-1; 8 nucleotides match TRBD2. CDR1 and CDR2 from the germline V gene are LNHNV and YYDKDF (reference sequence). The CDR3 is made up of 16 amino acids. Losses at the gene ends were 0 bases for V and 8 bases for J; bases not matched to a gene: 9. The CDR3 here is CATSRDLKRGRDEQFF. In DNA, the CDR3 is TGTGCCACCAGCAGAGATCTTAAGCGGGGGAGGGATGAGCAGTTCTTC.

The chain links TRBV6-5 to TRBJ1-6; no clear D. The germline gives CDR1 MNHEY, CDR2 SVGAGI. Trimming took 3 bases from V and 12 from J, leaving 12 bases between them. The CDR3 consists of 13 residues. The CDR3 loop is CASSYLGFEPLHF. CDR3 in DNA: TGTGCCAGCAGTTATTTGGGCTTTGAACCCCTCCACTTT.

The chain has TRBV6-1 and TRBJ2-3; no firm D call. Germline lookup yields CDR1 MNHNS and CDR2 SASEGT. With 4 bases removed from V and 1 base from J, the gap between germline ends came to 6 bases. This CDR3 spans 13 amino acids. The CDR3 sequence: CASSVERTDTQYF. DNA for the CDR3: TGTGCCAGCAGTGTAGAGCGCACAGATACGCAGTATTTT.

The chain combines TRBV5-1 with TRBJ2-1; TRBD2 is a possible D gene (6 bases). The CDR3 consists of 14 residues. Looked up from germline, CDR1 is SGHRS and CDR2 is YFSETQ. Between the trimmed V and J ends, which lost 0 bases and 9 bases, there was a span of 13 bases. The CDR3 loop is CASSLAGGLIEQFF. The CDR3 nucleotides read TGCGCCAGCAGCTTGGCCGGGGGTTTGATTGAGCAGTTCTTC.

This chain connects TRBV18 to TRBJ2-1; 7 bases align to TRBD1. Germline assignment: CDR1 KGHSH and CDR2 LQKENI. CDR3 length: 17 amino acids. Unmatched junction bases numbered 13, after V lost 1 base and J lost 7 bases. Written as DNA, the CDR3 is TGTGCCAGCTCACCACGGGGAAATAGGCAGGGGGTAAATGAGCAGTTCTTC. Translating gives CASSPRGNRQGVNEQFF.

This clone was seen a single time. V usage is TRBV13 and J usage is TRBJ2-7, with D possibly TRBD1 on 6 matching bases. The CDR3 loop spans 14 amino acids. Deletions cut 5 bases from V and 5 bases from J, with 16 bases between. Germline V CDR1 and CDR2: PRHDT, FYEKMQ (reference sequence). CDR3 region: CASSAGVPLDEQYF. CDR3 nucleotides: TGTGCCAGCAGCGCAGGGGTGCCTTTGGACGAGCAGTACTTC.